This TCR beta chain was sequenced during a study of T cell responses to AZD1222 COVID-19 vaccine. Of note for this clone: Antigen unknown.

Overall study results and limits: Reportedly, nearly half the spike-specific TCRs target unmutated variant regions.

The assay was immunoSEQ multiplex PCR, and TCRdb's table has in-frame clones only and misses some. The sample yields about 110,000 clones, about 81% seen once. Germline V gene data show CDR1 as MNHNS and CDR2 as SASEGT. This CDR3 is built from 15 residues. V lost 3 bases and J 7 bases, leaving 18 bases between the germline ends. The source of this sequence is an adult in good health. Source: peripheral blood, taken on day 0 of AZD1222 vaccination. This sequence joins TRBV6-1 and TRBJ2-5; TRBD2 might be the D (5 bases). In nucleotides, the CDR3 is TGTGCCAGCAGTGATACTAGAAAGGGCGTGGGGACCCAGTACTTC. This gives the protein CASSDTRKGVGTQYF.